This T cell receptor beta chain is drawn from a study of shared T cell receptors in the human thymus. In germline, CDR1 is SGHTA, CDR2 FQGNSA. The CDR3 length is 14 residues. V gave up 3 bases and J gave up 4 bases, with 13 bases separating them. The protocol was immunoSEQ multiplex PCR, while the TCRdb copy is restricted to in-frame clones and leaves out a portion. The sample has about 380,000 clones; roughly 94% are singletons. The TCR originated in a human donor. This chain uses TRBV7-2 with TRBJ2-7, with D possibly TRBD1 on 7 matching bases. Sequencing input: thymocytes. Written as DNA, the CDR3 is TGTGCCAGCAGCTTGGGCCAGGGGGGTTACGAGCAGTACTTC. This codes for CASSLGQGGYEQYF.